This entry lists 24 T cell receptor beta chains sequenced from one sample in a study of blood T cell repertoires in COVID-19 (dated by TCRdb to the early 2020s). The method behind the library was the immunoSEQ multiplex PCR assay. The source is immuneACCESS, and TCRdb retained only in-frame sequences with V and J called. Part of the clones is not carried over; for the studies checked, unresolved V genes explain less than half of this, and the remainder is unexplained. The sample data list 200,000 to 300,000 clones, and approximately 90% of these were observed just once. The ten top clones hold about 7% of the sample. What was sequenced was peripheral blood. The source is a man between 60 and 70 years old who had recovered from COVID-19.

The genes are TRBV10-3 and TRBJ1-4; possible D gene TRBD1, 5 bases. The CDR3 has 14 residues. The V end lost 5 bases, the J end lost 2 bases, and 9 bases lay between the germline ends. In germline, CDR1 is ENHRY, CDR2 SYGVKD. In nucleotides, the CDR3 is TGTGCCATCAGTCAGGAGGGGACTAATGAAAAACTGTTTTTT. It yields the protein CAISQEGTNEKLFF.

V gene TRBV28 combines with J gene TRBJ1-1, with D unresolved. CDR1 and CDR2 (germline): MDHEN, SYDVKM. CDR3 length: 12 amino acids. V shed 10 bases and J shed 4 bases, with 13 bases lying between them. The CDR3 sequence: CATLRRSTEAFF. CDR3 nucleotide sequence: TGTGCCACCCTACGGAGGAGCACTGAAGCTTTCTTT.

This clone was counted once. The CDR3 reads CASSEVDRGRYTEAFF. CDR3 bases: TGTGCCAGCAGTGAAGTTGACAGGGGGCGCTACACTGAAGCTTTCTTT. This sequence joins TRBV6-1 and TRBJ1-1; TRBD1 matches at 10 bases. Germline V lookup: CDR1 MNHNS, CDR2 SASEGT. The length of the CDR3 is 16 residues. Unmatched junction bases numbered 5, after V lost 1 base and J lost 3 bases.

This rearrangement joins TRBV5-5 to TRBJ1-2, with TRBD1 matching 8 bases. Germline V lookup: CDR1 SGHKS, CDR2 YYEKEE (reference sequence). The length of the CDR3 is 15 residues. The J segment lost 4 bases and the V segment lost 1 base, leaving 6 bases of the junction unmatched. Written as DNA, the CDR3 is TGTGCCAGCAGCTTGTCAGGACAGGGAGCCTATGGCTACACCTTC. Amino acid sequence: CASSLSGQGAYGYTF. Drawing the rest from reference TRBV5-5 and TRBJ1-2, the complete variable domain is DAGVTQSPTHLIKTRGQQVTLRCSPISGHKSVSWYQQVLGQGPQFIFQYYEKEERGRGNFPDRFSARQFPNYSSELNVNALLLGDSALYLCASSLSGQGAYGYTFGSGTRLTVV.

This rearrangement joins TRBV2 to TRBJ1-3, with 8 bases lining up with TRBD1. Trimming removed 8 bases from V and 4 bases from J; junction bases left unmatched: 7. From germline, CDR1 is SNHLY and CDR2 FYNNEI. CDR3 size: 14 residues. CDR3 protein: CASRTTGGGNTIYF. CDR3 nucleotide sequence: TGTGCCAGCCGCACAACAGGGGGAGGAAACACCATATATTTT.

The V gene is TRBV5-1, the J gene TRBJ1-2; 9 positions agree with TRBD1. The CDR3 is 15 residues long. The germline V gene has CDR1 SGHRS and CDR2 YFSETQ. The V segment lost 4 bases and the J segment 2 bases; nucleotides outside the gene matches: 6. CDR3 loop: CASSAYRGHNYGYTF. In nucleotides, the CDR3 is TGCGCCAGCAGCGCCTACAGGGGGCACAACTATGGCTACACCTTC.

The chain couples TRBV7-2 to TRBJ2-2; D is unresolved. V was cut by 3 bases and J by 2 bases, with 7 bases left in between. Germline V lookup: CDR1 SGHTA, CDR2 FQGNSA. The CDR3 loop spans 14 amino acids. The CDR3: CASSFSSNTGELFF. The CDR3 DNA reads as TGTGCCAGCAGCTTCAGTTCTAACACCGGGGAGCTGTTTTTT. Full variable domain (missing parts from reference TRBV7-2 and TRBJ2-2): GAGVSQSPSNKVTEKGKDVELRCDPISGHTALYWYRQSLGQGLEFLIYFQGNSAPDKSGLPSDRFSAERTGGSVSTLTIQRTQQEDSAVYLCASSFSSNTGELFFGEGSRLTVL.

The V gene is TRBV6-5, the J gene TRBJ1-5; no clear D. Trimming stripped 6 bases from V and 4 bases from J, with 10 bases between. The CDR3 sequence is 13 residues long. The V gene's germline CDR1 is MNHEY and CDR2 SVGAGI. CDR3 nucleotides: TGTGCCAGCAGGCCCTTACGGAATCAGCCCCAGCATTTT. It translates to CASRPLRNQPQHF.

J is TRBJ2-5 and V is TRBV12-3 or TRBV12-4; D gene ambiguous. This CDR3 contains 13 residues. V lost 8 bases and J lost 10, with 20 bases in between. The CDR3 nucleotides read TGTGCCAGCTCCAAGGTCGGCCCACTATACCAGTACTTC. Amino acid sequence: CASSKVGPLYQYF.

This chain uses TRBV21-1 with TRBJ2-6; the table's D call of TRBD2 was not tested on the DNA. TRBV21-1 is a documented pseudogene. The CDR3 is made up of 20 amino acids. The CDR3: CASSASNGSGGLSGANVLTF. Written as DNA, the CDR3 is TGTGCCAGCAGCGCCTCGAACGGATCGGGGGGCCTCTCTGGGGCCAACGTCCTGACTTTC.

The CDR3 sequence is CASSPGERGPGGAQYF. The CDR3 region has the DNA TGTGCCAGCAGCCCCGGCGAGCGGGGGCCGGGAGGGGCGCAGTATTTT. The chain has TRBV11-3 and TRBJ2-3, with 8 bases aligning to TRBD2. The V gene's germline CDR1 is SGHNT and CDR2 YENEEA. The CDR3 has 16 amino acids. With V trimmed by 5 bases and J by 10 bases, 17 bases remained unmatched.

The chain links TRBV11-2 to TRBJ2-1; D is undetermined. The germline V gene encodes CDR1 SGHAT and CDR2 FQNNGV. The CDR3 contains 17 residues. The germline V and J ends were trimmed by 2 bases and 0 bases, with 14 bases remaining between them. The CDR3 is CASSLYTGWSSYNEQFF. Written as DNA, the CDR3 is TGTGCCAGCAGCTTATACACCGGGTGGAGCTCCTACAATGAGCAGTTCTTC.

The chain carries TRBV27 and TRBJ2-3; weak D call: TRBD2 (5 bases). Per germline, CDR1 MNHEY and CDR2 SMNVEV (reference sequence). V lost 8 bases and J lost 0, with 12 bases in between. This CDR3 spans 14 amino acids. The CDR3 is CASQLGPSTDTQYF. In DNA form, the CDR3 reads TGTGCCAGCCAACTAGGACCTAGCACAGATACGCAGTATTTT.

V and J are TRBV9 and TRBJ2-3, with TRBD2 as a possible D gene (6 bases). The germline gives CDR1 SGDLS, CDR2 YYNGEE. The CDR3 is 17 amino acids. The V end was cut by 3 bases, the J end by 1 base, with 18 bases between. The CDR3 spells CASSAHLIGLRTDTQYF. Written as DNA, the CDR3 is TGTGCCAGCAGCGCCCATCTTATTGGACTACGCACAGATACGCAGTATTTT.

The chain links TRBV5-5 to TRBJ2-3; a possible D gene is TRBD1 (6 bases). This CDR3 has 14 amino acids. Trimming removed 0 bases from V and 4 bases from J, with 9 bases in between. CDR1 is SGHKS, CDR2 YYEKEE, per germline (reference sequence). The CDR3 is CASSLVRGADTQYF. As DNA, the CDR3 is TGTGCCAGCAGCTTGGTCAGGGGCGCAGATACGCAGTATTTT. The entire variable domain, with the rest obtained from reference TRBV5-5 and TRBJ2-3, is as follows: DAGVTQSPTHLIKTRGQQVTLRCSPISGHKSVSWYQQVLGQGPQFIFQYYEKEERGRGNFPDRFSARQFPNYSSELNVNALLLGDSALYLCASSLVRGADTQYFGPGTRLTVL.

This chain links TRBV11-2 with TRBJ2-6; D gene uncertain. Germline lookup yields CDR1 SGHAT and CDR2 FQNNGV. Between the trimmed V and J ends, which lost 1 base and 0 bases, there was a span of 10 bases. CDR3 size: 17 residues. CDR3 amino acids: CASSLVGSSSGANVLTF. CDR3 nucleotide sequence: TGTGCCAGCAGCTTAGTGGGCTCAAGCTCTGGGGCCAACGTCCTGACTTTC.

This CDR3 reads CASSSGYGTSGAEDTQYF. DNA for the CDR3: TGCGCCAGCAGCTCGGGATATGGGACTAGCGGGGCGGAGGATACGCAGTATTTT. The V call is TRBV5-1, the J call TRBJ2-3; 13 positions match TRBD2. The CDR3 is 18 residues long. Germline V gene sequence: CDR1 SGHRS, CDR2 YFSETQ. V shed 3 bases, J shed 6 bases, and the junction held 13 bases outside the gene matches.

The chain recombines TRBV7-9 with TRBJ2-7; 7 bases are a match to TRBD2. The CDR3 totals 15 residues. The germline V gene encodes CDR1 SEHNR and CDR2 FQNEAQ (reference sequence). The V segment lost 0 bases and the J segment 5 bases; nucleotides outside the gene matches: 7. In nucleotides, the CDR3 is TGTGCCAGCAGCTTAGCGAGGCCTCGGGGGGACGAGCAGTACTTC. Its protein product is CASSLARPRGDEQYF.

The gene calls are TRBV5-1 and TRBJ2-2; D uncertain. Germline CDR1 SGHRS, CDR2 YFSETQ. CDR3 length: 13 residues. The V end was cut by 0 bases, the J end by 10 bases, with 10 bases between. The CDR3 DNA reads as TGCGCCAGCAGCTTGGGGTTCGGAGAGGAGCTGTTTTTT. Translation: CASSLGFGEELFF. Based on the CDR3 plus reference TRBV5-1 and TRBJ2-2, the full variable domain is KAGVTQTPRYLIKTRGQQVTLSCSPISGHRSVSWYQQTPGQGLQFLFEYFSETQRNKGNFPGRFSGRQFSNSRSEMNVSTLELGDSALYLCASSLGFGEELFFGEGSRLTVL.

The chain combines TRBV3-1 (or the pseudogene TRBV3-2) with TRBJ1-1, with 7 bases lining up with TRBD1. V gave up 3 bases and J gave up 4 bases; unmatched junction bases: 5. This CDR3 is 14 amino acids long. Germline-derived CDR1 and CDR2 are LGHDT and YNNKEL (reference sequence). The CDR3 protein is CASSQAGGTTEAFF. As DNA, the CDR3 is TGTGCCAGCAGCCAGGCAGGGGGTACCACTGAAGCTTTCTTT.

The CDR3 here is CASSGQGKGYTF. The CDR3 bases are TGTGCCAGCAGCGGACAGGGAAAGGGCTACACCTTC. V usage is TRBV6-6 and J usage is TRBJ1-2; TRBD1 aligns across 8 bases. The CDR3 runs 12 residues. The V and J ends lost 6 bases and 8 bases, in that order; junction bases with no gene match: 5. CDR1 is MNHNY and CDR2 is SVGAGI in the germline V gene (reference sequence).

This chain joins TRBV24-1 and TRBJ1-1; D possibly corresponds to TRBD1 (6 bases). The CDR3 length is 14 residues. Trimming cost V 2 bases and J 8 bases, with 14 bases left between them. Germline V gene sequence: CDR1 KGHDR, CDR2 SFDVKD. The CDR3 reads CATSDSGERTEAFF. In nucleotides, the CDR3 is TGTGCCACCAGTGATTCAGGGGAGAGGACGGAAGCTTTCTTT.

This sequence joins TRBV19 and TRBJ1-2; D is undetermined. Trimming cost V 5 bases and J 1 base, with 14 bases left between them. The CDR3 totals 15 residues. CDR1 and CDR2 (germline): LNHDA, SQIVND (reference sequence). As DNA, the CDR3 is TGTGCCAGTAGTGTATACAACACGGGTAACTATGGCTACACCTTC. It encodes CASSVYNTGNYGYTF.

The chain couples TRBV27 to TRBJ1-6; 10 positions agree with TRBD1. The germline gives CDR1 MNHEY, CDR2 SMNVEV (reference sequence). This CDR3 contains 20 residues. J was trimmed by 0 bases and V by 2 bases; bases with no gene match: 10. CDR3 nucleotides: TGTGCCAGCAGTTTACGGGGACCGGGACAGGGGTTCTCCTATAATTCACCCCTCCACTTT. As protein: CASSLRGPGQGFSYNSPLHF.